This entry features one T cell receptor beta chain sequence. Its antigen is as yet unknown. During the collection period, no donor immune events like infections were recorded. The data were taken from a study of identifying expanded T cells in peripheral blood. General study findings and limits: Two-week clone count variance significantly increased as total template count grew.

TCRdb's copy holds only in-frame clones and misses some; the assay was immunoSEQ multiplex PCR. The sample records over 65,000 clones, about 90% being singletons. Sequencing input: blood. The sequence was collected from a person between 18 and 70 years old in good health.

CDR3 nucleotide sequence: TGTGCCAGCAGACAAAGACAGGGAAGAGGAAACACTGAAGCTTTCTTT. It translates to CASRQRQGRGNTEAFF. The gene calls are TRBV7-9 and TRBJ1-1; 7 bases are shared with TRBD1. Germline-derived CDR1 and CDR2 are SEHNR and FQNEAQ (reference sequence). V lost 6 bases, J lost 2 bases, and 12 bases stayed unmatched. This CDR3 has 16 amino acids.